The T cell receptor (beta chain) under discussion was sequenced for a study of a mutant IDH1 vaccine in newly diagnosed glioma. About the study: Treated patients were around 60% male, around 40% female, mean age 40.4 years. Receipt of radiotherapy, temozolomide, or both preceded the study, and most received both. Whole-study results and caveats: Detectable vaccine-induced immune responses arose in 93.3% of patients. Variations in leading peripheral T cell clonotypes appeared to have no connection with pseudoprogression.

With regard to this clone: Its cognate antigen is unknown.

The data were produced by immunoSEQ multiplex PCR, yet TCRdb's version contains in-frame clones alone and is incomplete. Among some 58,000 clones listed, roughly 80% were seen once. The CDR3 is 17 amino acids. Germline lookup yields CDR1 SGHDT and CDR2 YYEEEE. Trimming left V 4 bases short and J 2 bases short, with 16 bases between. Time point specified: week 35, safety follow-up. With topical imiquimod, each dose of the vaccine consisted of 300 ug of mutant IDH1 20-mer peptide. The chain links TRBV5-6 to TRBJ1-6; D is unresolved. The sequence was obtained from a man between 40 and 49 years old with glioma. The material was PBMCs, obtained from a glioma patient whose treatment included an IDH1 peptide vaccine. The CDR3 region has the DNA TGTGCCAGCAGCCTTAGACCCTCGGGGACCTATAATTCACCCCTCCACTTT. This codes for CASSLRPSGTYNSPLHF.